This T cell receptor (beta chain) was identified in a study of human T cells and chemical hapten exposure. This clonotype came up many times. As to time point: patch test 3, about 24 weeks after DPC sensitization. Treatment meaning: therapeutic diphenylcyclopropenone sensitization with weekly scalp DPC. Suited to DPC and affected by alopecia, the donors ranged from 18 to 70 years old. TCRdb passed the RACE reads through MiXCR, listing each CDR3 protein once. In the table there are over 70,000 distinct CDR3 sequences, roughly 10% of which are singletons. Deletions cut 3 bases from V and 4 bases from J, with 12 bases between. This CDR3 is built from 14 residues. Germline V CDR1 and CDR2: LGHDT, YNNKEL (reference sequence).

The chain couples TRBV3-1 to TRBJ1-2; D is unclear. Specimen: whole blood, collected in connection with sensitization to the hapten diphenylcyclopropenone (DPC). The sequence derives from a young woman with alopecia areata. Some clones in this sample may be carry-over from other donors' samples. For the CDR3, the DNA is TGTGCCAGCAGCCACCGGGATCCTCGCTATGGCTACACCTTC. This codes for CASSHRDPRYGYTF.